The rows below give T cell receptor beta chains drawn from one sample of a study of beta chain features in type 1 diabetes. Data came from immunoSEQ multiplex PCR; TCRdb stores just in-frame clones and leaves some out. The table records about 130,000 clones, about 10% of them present only once. What was sequenced was central memory CD4+ T cells from blood. The origin of the receptors is a man aged 18 to 35 in good health. CDR3s include the opening cysteine and the closing phenylalanine or tryptophan. The D gene is left open where the match is weak. Size is omitted from some rows. Given values are once, few, many or a class for expanded clones.

j_call: TRBJ1-1
d_call: -
v_call: TRBV9
clone_size: few
cdr3_aa: CASSVGGTNTEAFF
cdr3_nt: TGTGCCAGCAGCGTAGGAGGCACAAACACTGAAGCTTTCTTT

j_call: TRBJ2-1
d_call: TRBD2
v_call: TRBV7-2
clone_size: few
cdr3_aa: CASSLVSSGGAGEQFF
cdr3_nt: TGTGCCAGCAGCTTAGTTTCGAGCGGGGGGGCCGGGGAGCAGTTCTTC

j_call: TRBJ1-2
d_call: -
v_call: TRBV6-4
clone_size: few
cdr3_aa: CASSPGRSGVGYTF
cdr3_nt: TGTGCCAGCAGCCCCGGACGGAGCGGGGTTGGCTACACCTTC

j_call: TRBJ2-5
d_call: -
v_call: TRBV29-1
clone_size: many
cdr3_aa: CSVGGISETQYF
cdr3_nt: TGCAGCGTTGGTGGCATCTCGGAGACCCAGTACTTC

j_call: TRBJ2-3
d_call: TRBD2
v_call: TRBV7-8
clone_size: -
cdr3_aa: CASSYPAGGQRDTQYF
cdr3_nt: TGTGCCAGCAGCTACCCAGCGGGGGGCCAGAGAGATACGCAGTATTTT

j_call: TRBJ1-2
d_call: -
v_call: TRBV6-5
clone_size: once
cdr3_aa: CASRGHERNYGYTF
cdr3_nt: TGTGCCAGCAGGGGACATGAAAGGAACTATGGCTACACCTTC

j_call: TRBJ2-1
d_call: TRBD1
v_call: TRBV5-4
clone_size: few
cdr3_aa: CASSLWTGVEQFF
cdr3_nt: TGTGCCAGCAGCTTGTGGACAGGGGTCGAGCAGTTCTTC

j_call: TRBJ2-7
d_call: -
v_call: TRBV28
clone_size: few
cdr3_aa: CASRFRDTGSQEQYF
cdr3_nt: TGTGCCAGCAGGTTCCGGGACACGGGTTCTCAGGAGCAGTACTTC

j_call: TRBJ2-7
d_call: TRBD1
v_call: TRBV6-6
clone_size: few
cdr3_aa: CAGGQGGYEQYF
cdr3_nt: TGTGCGGGGGGACAGGGAGGTTACGAGCAGTACTTC

j_call: TRBJ2-1
d_call: -
v_call: TRBV19
clone_size: few
cdr3_aa: CASSLQYNEQFF
cdr3_nt: TGTGCCAGTAGTCTCCAGTACAATGAGCAGTTCTTC

j_call: TRBJ2-1
d_call: TRBD2
v_call: TRBV7-2
clone_size: -
cdr3_aa: CASSSSGLNNEQFF
cdr3_nt: TGTGCCAGCAGCTCATCGGGACTAAACAATGAGCAGTTCTTC

j_call: TRBJ2-7
d_call: TRBD1
v_call: TRBV6-1
clone_size: few
cdr3_aa: CASSAPPFGQGDEQYF
cdr3_nt: TGTGCCAGCAGTGCACCTCCCTTCGGACAGGGCGACGAGCAGTACTTC

j_call: TRBJ2-7
d_call: -
v_call: TRBV7-9
clone_size: few
cdr3_aa: CASSSYGGQEYEQYF
cdr3_nt: TGTGCCAGCAGCTCTTACGGGGGGCAGGAGTACGAGCAGTACTTC

j_call: TRBJ1-6
d_call: -
v_call: TRBV21-1
clone_size: -
cdr3_aa: CASRGGRGHVNSPLHF
cdr3_nt: TGTGCCAGCAGGGGCGGCAGGGGGCACGTCAATTCACCCCTCCACTTT

j_call: TRBJ1-4
d_call: TRBD1
v_call: TRBV6-1
clone_size: few
cdr3_aa: CASNKGTGSDEKLFF
cdr3_nt: TGTGCCAGCAATAAAGGGACAGGGAGTGATGAAAAACTGTTTTTT

j_call: TRBJ2-5
d_call: TRBD2
v_call: TRBV5-1
clone_size: few
cdr3_aa: CASKETSGGAAETQYF
cdr3_nt: TGCGCCAGCAAGGAGACTAGCGGGGGGGCGGCGGAGACCCAGTACTTC

j_call: TRBJ2-1
d_call: TRBD2
v_call: TRBV30
clone_size: few
cdr3_aa: CAWSELAGGRNEQFF
cdr3_nt: TGTGCCTGGAGTGAACTAGCGGGGGGGCGGAATGAGCAGTTCTTC

j_call: TRBJ1-3
d_call: -
v_call: TRBV7-9
clone_size: -
cdr3_aa: CASSHSGGGSGNTIYF
cdr3_nt: TGTGCCAGCAGTCATAGCGGCGGGGGGTCTGGAAACACCATATATTTT

j_call: TRBJ2-1
d_call: TRBD1
v_call: TRBV25-1
clone_size: -
cdr3_aa: CASSARQGMNNEQFF
cdr3_nt: TGTGCCAGCAGTGCACGACAGGGGATGAACAATGAGCAGTTCTTC

j_call: TRBJ2-7
d_call: -
v_call: TRBV14
clone_size: -
cdr3_aa: CASSQGSARLSYEQYF
cdr3_nt: TGTGCCAGCAGCCAAGGATCGGCACGACTTTCCTACGAGCAGTACTTC

j_call: TRBJ1-1
d_call: -
v_call: TRBV20-1
clone_size: -
cdr3_aa: CSARGVSEAFF
cdr3_nt: TGCAGTGCGCGAGGCGTCAGTGAAGCTTTCTTT

j_call: TRBJ2-1
d_call: TRBD1
v_call: TRBV11-3
clone_size: -
cdr3_aa: CASSVYRGNEQFF
cdr3_nt: TGTGCCAGCAGCGTCTACAGGGGTAATGAGCAGTTCTTC

j_call: TRBJ2-7
d_call: -
v_call: TRBV2
clone_size: few
cdr3_aa: CASSEIRGIREQYF
cdr3_nt: TGTGCCAGCAGTGAGATCCGGGGTATACGAGAGCAGTACTTC

j_call: TRBJ2-1
d_call: -
v_call: TRBV6-5
clone_size: few
cdr3_aa: CASSRDNEQFF
cdr3_nt: TGTGCCAGCAGCAGGGATAATGAGCAGTTCTTC

j_call: TRBJ2-5
d_call: TRBD1
v_call: TRBV2
clone_size: -
cdr3_aa: CASSRDREETQYF
cdr3_nt: TGTGCCAGCAGTCGGGACAGGGAGGAGACCCAGTACTTC

j_call: TRBJ1-4
d_call: TRBD1
v_call: TRBV6-5
clone_size: -
cdr3_aa: CASSLGQGMANEKLFF
cdr3_nt: TGTGCCAGCAGTTTGGGACAGGGGATGGCTAATGAAAAACTGTTTTTT

j_call: TRBJ2-3
d_call: -
v_call: TRBV29-1
clone_size: many
cdr3_aa: CSVGRESTDTQYF
cdr3_nt: TGCAGCGTTGGTCGTGAGAGCACAGATACGCAGTATTTT

j_call: TRBJ2-2
d_call: TRBD2
v_call: TRBV9
clone_size: few
cdr3_aa: CASSVTSGGAGGELFF
cdr3_nt: TGTGCCAGCAGCGTAACTAGCGGGGGGGCAGGCGGGGAGCTGTTTTTT

j_call: TRBJ2-6
d_call: -
v_call: TRBV29-1
clone_size: few
cdr3_aa: CSVGGTSSSGANVLTF
cdr3_nt: TGCAGCGTGGGGGGGACATCCTCCTCTGGGGCCAACGTCCTGACTTTC

j_call: TRBJ1-3
d_call: TRBD1
v_call: TRBV28
clone_size: -
cdr3_aa: CASSPLTGGNGNTIYF
cdr3_nt: TGTGCCAGCAGTCCCCTGACAGGGGGCAACGGAAACACCATATATTTT

j_call: TRBJ1-4
d_call: -
v_call: TRBV6-1
clone_size: -
cdr3_aa: CASSENHPATNEKLFF
cdr3_nt: TGTGCCAGCAGTGAAAATCACCCAGCAACTAATGAAAAACTGTTTTTT

j_call: TRBJ2-1
d_call: TRBD1
v_call: TRBV18
clone_size: few
cdr3_aa: CASSPPGQGRNEQFF
cdr3_nt: TGTGCCAGCTCACCGCCGGGACAGGGTCGCAATGAGCAGTTCTTC

j_call: TRBJ1-1
d_call: TRBD1
v_call: TRBV10-3
clone_size: few
cdr3_aa: CAISESRQGEAFF
cdr3_nt: TGTGCCATCAGTGAGTCGCGACAGGGTGAAGCTTTCTTT

j_call: TRBJ2-1
d_call: -
v_call: TRBV30
clone_size: many
cdr3_aa: CAWMSQGSNEQFF
cdr3_nt: TGTGCCTGGATGTCGCAGGGATCGAATGAGCAGTTCTTC

j_call: TRBJ1-6
d_call: TRBD1
v_call: TRBV7-2
clone_size: few
cdr3_aa: CASSEDRRNSPLHF
cdr3_nt: TGTGCCAGCAGCGAGGACAGGCGGAATTCACCCCTCCACTTT

j_call: TRBJ2-3
d_call: TRBD1
v_call: TRBV27
clone_size: -
cdr3_aa: CASSLEQGTDTQYF
cdr3_nt: TGTGCCAGCAGTTTAGAACAGGGGACAGATACGCAGTATTTT

j_call: TRBJ2-4
d_call: -
v_call: TRBV7-2
clone_size: many
cdr3_aa: CASSLVPEAYIQYF
cdr3_nt: TGTGCCAGCAGCTTAGTTCCCGAGGCCTACATTCAGTACTTC

j_call: TRBJ2-7
d_call: TRBD2
v_call: TRBV2
clone_size: -
cdr3_aa: CASSLAGPTYEQYF
cdr3_nt: TGTGCCAGCAGCCTAGCGGGGCCAACCTACGAGCAGTACTTC

j_call: TRBJ1-2
d_call: TRBD1
v_call: TRBV15
clone_size: -
cdr3_aa: CATSRGWTGGLEPIRYTF
cdr3_nt: TGTGCCACCAGCAGAGGTTGGACAGGGGGCCTGGAACCTATCCGCTACACCTTC

j_call: TRBJ1-2
d_call: -
v_call: TRBV28
clone_size: few
cdr3_aa: CASSLPRGVNYGYTF
cdr3_nt: TGTGCCAGCAGTTTGCCTCGGGGAGTTAACTATGGCTACACCTTC

j_call: TRBJ1-5
d_call: -
v_call: TRBV2
clone_size: -
cdr3_aa: CASSEPNLGRNQPQHF
cdr3_nt: TGTGCCAGCAGTGAACCCAACCTAGGCCGCAATCAGCCCCAGCATTTT

j_call: TRBJ2-7
d_call: TRBD2
v_call: TRBV6-1
clone_size: -
cdr3_aa: CASNGLAGGHEQYF
cdr3_nt: TGTGCCAGCAATGGACTAGCGGGGGGCCACGAGCAGTACTTC

j_call: TRBJ1-4
d_call: -
v_call: TRBV29-1
clone_size: many
cdr3_aa: CSVQQGPREKLFF
cdr3_nt: TGCAGCGTCCAACAGGGTCCGAGGGAAAAACTGTTTTTT

j_call: TRBJ2-3
d_call: TRBD2
v_call: TRBV7-2
clone_size: -
cdr3_aa: CASSSLAGGGQDTQYF
cdr3_nt: TGTGCCAGCAGCTCTCTTGCGGGGGGGGGTCAAGATACGCAGTATTTT